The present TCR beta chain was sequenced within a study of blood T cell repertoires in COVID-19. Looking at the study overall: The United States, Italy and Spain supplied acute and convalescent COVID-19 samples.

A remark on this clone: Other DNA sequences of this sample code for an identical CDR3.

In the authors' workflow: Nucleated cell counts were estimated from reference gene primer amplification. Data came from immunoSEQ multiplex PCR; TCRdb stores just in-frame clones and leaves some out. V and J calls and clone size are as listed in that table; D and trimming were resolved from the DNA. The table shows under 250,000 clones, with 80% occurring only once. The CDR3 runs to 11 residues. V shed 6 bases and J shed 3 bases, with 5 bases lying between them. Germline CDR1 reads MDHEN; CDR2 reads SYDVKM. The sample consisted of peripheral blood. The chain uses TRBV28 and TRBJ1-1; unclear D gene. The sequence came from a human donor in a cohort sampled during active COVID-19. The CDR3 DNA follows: TGTGCCAGCAGATCTTACACTGAAGCTTTCTTT. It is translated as CASRSYTEAFF.